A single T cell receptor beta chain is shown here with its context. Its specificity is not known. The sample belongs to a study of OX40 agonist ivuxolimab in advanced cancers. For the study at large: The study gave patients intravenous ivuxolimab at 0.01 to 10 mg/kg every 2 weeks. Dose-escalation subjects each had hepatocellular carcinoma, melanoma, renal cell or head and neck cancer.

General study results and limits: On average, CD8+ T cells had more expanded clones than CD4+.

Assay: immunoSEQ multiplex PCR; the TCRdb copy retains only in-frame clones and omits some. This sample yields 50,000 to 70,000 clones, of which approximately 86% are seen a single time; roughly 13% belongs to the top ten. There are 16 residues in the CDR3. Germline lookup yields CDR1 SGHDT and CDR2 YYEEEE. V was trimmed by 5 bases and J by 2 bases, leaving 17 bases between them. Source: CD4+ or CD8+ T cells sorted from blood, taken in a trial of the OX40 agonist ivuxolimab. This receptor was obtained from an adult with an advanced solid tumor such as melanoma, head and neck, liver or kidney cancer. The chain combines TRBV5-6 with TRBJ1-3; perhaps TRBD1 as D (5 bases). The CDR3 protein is CASSSDLEGPGNTIYF. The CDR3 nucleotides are TGTGCCAGCAGTTCAGACCTGGAGGGGCCTGGAAACACCATATATTTT.